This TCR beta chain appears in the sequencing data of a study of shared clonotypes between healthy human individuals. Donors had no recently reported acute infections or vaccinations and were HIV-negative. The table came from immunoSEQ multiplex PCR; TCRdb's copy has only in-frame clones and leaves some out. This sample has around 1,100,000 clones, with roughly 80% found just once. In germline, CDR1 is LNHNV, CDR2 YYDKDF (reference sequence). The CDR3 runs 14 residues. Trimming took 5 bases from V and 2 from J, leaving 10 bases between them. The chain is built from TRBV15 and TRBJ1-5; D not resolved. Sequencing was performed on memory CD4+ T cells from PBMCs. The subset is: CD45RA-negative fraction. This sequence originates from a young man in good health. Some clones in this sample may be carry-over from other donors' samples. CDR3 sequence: CATSSAWRNQPQHF. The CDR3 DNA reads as TGTGCCACCAGCTCCGCCTGGCGCAATCAGCCCCAGCATTTT.